What follows are 23 T cell receptor beta chains derived from one specimen sequenced in a study of human T cells and chemical hapten exposure. The time point: pre-sensitization, week 0. Treatment in this sample: therapeutic diphenylcyclopropenone sensitization with weekly scalp DPC. TCRdb fed the RACE reads into MiXCR, producing one record per CDR3 protein. Of 300,000 to 450,000 distinct CDR3 sequences listed, 4.5% to 5.5% are singletons. This specimen was whole blood, taken in connection with sensitization to the hapten diphenylcyclopropenone (DPC). Source of these receptors: a woman in her forties or fifties with alopecia areata. Some clones in this sample may be carry-over from other donors' samples.

A note on this clonotype: Just one base apart from a much larger clone, this may be a read error. The rearrangement links TRBV9 to TRBJ2-7; possibly TRBD1 for D (5 bases). This CDR3 has 13 amino acids. Trimming cost V 4 bases and J 5 bases, with 13 bases left between them. Germline values: CDR1 SGDLS, CDR2 YYNGEE. In DNA form, the CDR3 reads TGTGCCAGCAGCACGACAGTGGTGGACGAGCAGTACTTC. Protein sequence: CASSTTVVDEQYF.

This clonotype was counted many times. The rearrangement uses TRBV28 and TRBJ2-3; unclear D gene. V lost 4 bases to trimming and J lost 6 bases, with 5 bases between them. CDR3 size: 11 residues. Germline V CDR1 and CDR2: MDHEN, SYDVKM. Written as DNA, the CDR3 is TGTGCCAGCAGTTATATGGATACGCAGTATTTT. Protein sequence: CASSYMDTQYF.

V usage is TRBV4-1 and J usage is TRBJ2-7; D might be TRBD1 (6 bases). The germline V gene encodes CDR1 MGHRA and CDR2 YSYEKL. The CDR3 has 14 amino acids. Trimming removed 1 base from V and 5 bases from J, with 12 bases in between. CDR3 in amino acids: CASSQVTGLDEQYF. The CDR3 DNA follows: TGCGCCAGCAGCCAAGTCACAGGGTTAGACGAGCAGTACTTC.

This clonotype was counted many times. The rearrangement uses TRBV18 and TRBJ2-6; unclear D gene. Germline V gene data show CDR1 as KGHSH and CDR2 as LQKENI. Trimming took 3 bases from V and 2 from J, leaving 8 bases between them. This CDR3 is built from 15 residues. CDR3 region: CASSPRMAGANVLTF. In DNA, the CDR3 is TGTGCCAGCTCACCTAGGATGGCTGGGGCCAACGTCCTGACTTTC. The full variable domain, in which reference TRBV18 and TRBJ2-6 provide the parts outside the CDR3, is NAGVMQNPRHLVRRRGQEARLRCSPMKGHSHVYWYRQLPEEGLKFMVYLQKENIIDESGMPKERFSAEFPKEGPSILRIQQVVRGDSAAYFCASSPRMAGANVLTFGAGSRLTVL.

V usage is TRBV12-3 or TRBV12-4 and J usage is TRBJ2-3; D unresolved. CDR3 length: 14 residues. Trimming removed 4 bases at V and 2 bases at J, with 10 bases between. Here the CDR3 reads CASSSPRSTDTQYF. DNA for the CDR3: TGTGCCAGCAGTTCCCCCCGCTCCACAGATACGCAGTATTTT.

The chain combines TRBV27 with TRBJ1-1; the match to TRBD1 covers 9 bases. Trimming removed 6 bases from V and 6 bases from J; junction bases left unmatched: 14. The CDR3 runs to 16 residues. Germline V gene sequence: CDR1 MNHEY, CDR2 SMNVEV (reference sequence). CDR3 residues: CASSLDLTGGRSEAFF. CDR3 coding DNA: TGTGCCAGCAGCCTGGACCTGACAGGGGGAAGGTCTGAAGCTTTCTTT.

This clonotype came up many times. V gene TRBV6-5 combines with J gene TRBJ2-1; 7 nucleotides align to TRBD2. Germline CDR1 is MNHEY and CDR2 is SVGAGI. The CDR3 covers 14 residues. After removal of 6 bases from V and 9 bases from J, the junction contained 11 bases not matched to a gene. The CDR3 DNA follows: TGTGCCAGCAGACCAGCGGGATACGTTAGTGAGCAGTTCTTC. It is translated as CASRPAGYVSEQFF.

This clonotype was detected ten times or more. The genes are TRBV20-1 and TRBJ2-1, with D perhaps given as TRBD1 or TRBD2 (6 bases each). V was pared by 3 bases and J by 3 bases, with 12 bases between. The length of the CDR3 is 14 residues. Germline CDR1 reads DFQATT; CDR2 reads SNEGSKA (reference sequence). The CDR3 is CSASSGGNYNEQFF. The CDR3 DNA is TGCAGTGCTAGTTCCGGGGGCAACTACAATGAGCAGTTCTTC.

This clonotype was observed many times. The chain employs TRBV20-1 and TRBJ1-1; D remains ambiguous. CDR1 is DFQATT, CDR2 SNEGSKA, per germline (reference sequence). CDR3 length equals 13 residues. V was cut by 5 bases and J by 1 base, with 11 bases left in between. DNA for the CDR3: TGCAGTGCTTCTTATTCAGCGAACACTGAAGCTTTCTTT. It translates to CSASYSANTEAFF.

This rearrangement joins TRBV6-6 to TRBJ1-1; a possible D gene is TRBD1 (6 bases). Germline CDR1 is MNHNY and CDR2 is SVGAGI (reference sequence). V lost 6 bases to trimming and J lost 8 bases, with 25 bases between them. This CDR3 is built from 16 residues. This chain's CDR3 is CASRNSRTGPPGEAFF. The CDR3 coding sequence is TGTGCCAGCAGAAATTCCCGAACAGGGCCCCCAGGGGAAGCTTTCTTT.

This clonotype was observed a few times. The CDR3 protein is CASSLQGARDEQYF. In DNA, the CDR3 is TGCGCCAGCAGCTTACAGGGGGCGCGGGACGAGCAGTACTTC. The chain carries TRBV5-1 and TRBJ2-7, with TRBD1 identical over 9 bases. The trim removed 2 bases at V and 5 bases at J, leaving 5 bases unmatched. Germline CDR1 reads SGHRS; CDR2 reads YFSETQ. The CDR3 extends over 14 amino acids.

This clonotype was recorded at least ten times. The V and J genes are TRBV6-1 and TRBJ1-1, with 7 bases fitting TRBD1. The CDR3 loop spans 15 amino acids. Germline assignment: CDR1 MNHNS and CDR2 SASEGT. V lost 6 bases and J lost 1; bases outside the gene matches: 8. CDR3 in amino acids: CASSRQGSPNTEAFF. CDR3 in DNA: TGTGCCAGCAGCCGACAGGGTTCCCCGAACACTGAAGCTTTCTTT.

This clonotype has more than one count but fewer than ten. This rearrangement joins TRBV5-1 to TRBJ2-3; 13 bases align to TRBD2. The V and J ends lost 3 bases and 2 bases, in that order; junction bases with no gene match: 9. Germline V gene data show CDR1 as SGHRS and CDR2 as YFSETQ. The CDR3 is made up of 18 amino acids. For the CDR3, the DNA is TGCGCCAGCAGCTGGACCCGGACTAGCGGGGGTTCCACAGATACGCAGTATTTT. Translating gives CASSWTRTSGGSTDTQYF.

This clonotype was detected many times. The rearrangement uses TRBV7-8 and TRBJ1-2; D perhaps matches TRBD1 (6 bases). V dropped 5 bases and J dropped 2 bases, with 9 bases sitting between them. CDR3 size: 13 residues. CDR1 and CDR2 from the germline V gene are SGHVS and FQNEAQ. DNA for the CDR3: TGTGCCAGCAGCGGGGACATCAACTATGGCTACACCTTC. Protein: CASSGDINYGYTF.

The table lists this clonotype with a few counts. The chain uses TRBV7-2 and TRBJ2-1; 10 bases map to TRBD2. Trimming cost V 10 bases and J 8 bases; bases outside gene matches: 11. This CDR3 contains 14 residues. Germline values: CDR1 SGHTA, CDR2 FQGNSA. Written as DNA, the CDR3 is TGTGCCACTAGCGGGAGTCCCACTGGGGATGAGCAGTTCTTC. Translation gives CATSGSPTGDEQFF.

This clonotype was seen at least ten times. The chain links TRBV25-1 to TRBJ2-3, with 8 positions matching TRBD2. Germline V gene lookup returns CDR1 MGHDK and CDR2 SYGVNS. V was pared by 6 bases and J by 4 bases, with 9 bases of the junction left unmatched. This CDR3 is built from 15 residues. Here the CDR3 DNA reads TGTGCCAGCAGCGGGGGGGCCTCGATTGCAGATACGCAGTATTTT. Protein product: CASSGGASIADTQYF.

The sample holds a few counts of this clonotype. The J gene is TRBJ1-3, the V gene TRBV6-1; D perhaps matches TRBD1 (5 bases). Germline-derived CDR1 and CDR2 are MNHNS and SASEGT. The CDR3 is 15 residues long. V lost 4 bases and J lost 0, with 10 bases in between. This chain's CDR3 is CASSVDRTSGNTIYF. CDR3 nucleotide sequence: TGTGCCAGCAGTGTCGACAGAACCTCTGGAAACACCATATATTTT.

The chain couples TRBV5-3 to TRBJ2-3; D may match TRBD1 or TRBD2 (5 bases each). TRBV5-3 is annotated as an ORF whose role is uncertain. CDR3 length: 16 amino acids. V gave up 3 bases and J gave up 0 bases, with 14 bases separating them. CDR3 bases: TGTGCCAGAAGCTCTCGGGACGCCCTTAGCACAGATACGCAGTATTTT. Protein: CARSSRDALSTDTQYF.

Many counts were recorded for this clonotype. The rearrangement joins TRBV3-1 to TRBJ1-3; D uncertain. Germline V gene lookup returns CDR1 LGHDT and CDR2 YNNKEL (reference sequence). Deletions cut 8 bases from V and 4 bases from J, with 9 bases between. This CDR3 spans 12 amino acids. CDR3 protein: CASAFEGNTIYF. The CDR3 DNA sequence: TGTGCCAGCGCCTTTGAGGGAAACACCATATATTTT.

In this sample, this clonotype turned up many times. The V gene is TRBV29-1, the J gene TRBJ2-4, with D hard to call. V lost 3 bases to trimming and J lost 3 bases, with 18 bases between them. The CDR3 extends over 16 amino acids. The germline V gene encodes CDR1 SQVTM and CDR2 ANQGSEA. The CDR3 nucleotides are TGCAGCGTTGAGGCTACCTTCTCCAAGGACAAAAACATTCAGTACTTC. It codes for CSVEATFSKDKNIQYF. The full variable domain, rest sourced from reference TRBV29-1 and TRBJ2-4, is SAVISQKPSRDICQRGTSLTIQCQVDSQVTMMFWYRQQPGQSLTLIATANQGSEATYESGFVIDKFPISRPNLTFSTLTVSNMSPEDSSIYLCSVEATFSKDKNIQYFGAGTRLSVL.

In its sample, this clonotype was seen a few times. V gene TRBV25-1 combines with J gene TRBJ2-7; D remains unclear. Per the germline V gene, CDR1 is MGHDK and CDR2 is SYGVNS. Between the trimmed V and J ends, which lost 6 bases and 0 bases, there was a span of 21 bases. The CDR3 consists of 17 residues. The chain's CDR3 is CASRSPSHGPRSYEQYF. In nucleotides, the CDR3 is TGTGCCAGCAGGTCCCCCTCCCACGGGCCACGCTCCTACGAGCAGTACTTC.

This clonotype was seen at least ten times. The rearrangement uses TRBV5-1 and TRBJ2-1, with TRBD1 matching over 8 bases. The V and J ends lost 4 bases and 4 bases, in that order; junction bases with no gene match: 10. CDR1 SGHRS and CDR2 YFSETQ come from the germline V gene. This CDR3 is built from 16 residues. Here the CDR3 reads CASSRAGTGFYNEQFF. The CDR3 region has the DNA TGCGCCAGCAGCAGGGCCGGGACAGGATTTTACAATGAGCAGTTCTTC.

The gene calls are TRBV12-5 and TRBJ1-6; no reliable D call. The CDR3 length is 15 residues. The ends were cut back, 7 bases at V and 2 bases at J, with 12 bases in the middle. The germline gives CDR1 LGHNT, CDR2 FRNRAP. In nucleotides, the CDR3 is TGTGCTAGTGCCCTGGGAGGAGCCTATAATTCACCCCTCCACTTT. Protein product: CASALGGAYNSPLHF.